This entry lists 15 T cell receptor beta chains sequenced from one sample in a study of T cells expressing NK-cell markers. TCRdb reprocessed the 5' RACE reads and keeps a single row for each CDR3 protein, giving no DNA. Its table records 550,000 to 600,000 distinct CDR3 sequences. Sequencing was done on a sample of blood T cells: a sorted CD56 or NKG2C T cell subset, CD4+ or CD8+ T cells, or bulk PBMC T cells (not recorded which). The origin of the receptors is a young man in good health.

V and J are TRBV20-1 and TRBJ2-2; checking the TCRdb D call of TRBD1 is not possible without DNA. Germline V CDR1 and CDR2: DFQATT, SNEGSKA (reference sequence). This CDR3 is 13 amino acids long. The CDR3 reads CSVPGANTGELFF.

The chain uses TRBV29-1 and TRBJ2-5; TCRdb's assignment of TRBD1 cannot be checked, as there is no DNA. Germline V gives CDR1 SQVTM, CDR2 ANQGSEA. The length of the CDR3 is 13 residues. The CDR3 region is CSVETRLSETQYF.

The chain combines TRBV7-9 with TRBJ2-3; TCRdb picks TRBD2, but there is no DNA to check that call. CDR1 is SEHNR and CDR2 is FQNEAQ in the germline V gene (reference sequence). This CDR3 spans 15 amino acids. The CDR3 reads CASSLISGSADTQYF.

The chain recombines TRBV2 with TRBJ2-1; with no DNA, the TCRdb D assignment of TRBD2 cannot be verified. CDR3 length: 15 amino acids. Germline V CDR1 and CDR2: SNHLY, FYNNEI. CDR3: CASSVGRVTYNEQFF.

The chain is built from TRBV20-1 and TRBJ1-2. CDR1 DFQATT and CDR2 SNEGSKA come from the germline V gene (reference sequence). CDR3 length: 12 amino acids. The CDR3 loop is CSARQGGYGYTF.

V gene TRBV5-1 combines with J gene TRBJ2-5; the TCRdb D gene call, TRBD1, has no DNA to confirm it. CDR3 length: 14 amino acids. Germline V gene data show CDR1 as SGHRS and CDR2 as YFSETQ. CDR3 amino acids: CASSWVTEQETQYF.

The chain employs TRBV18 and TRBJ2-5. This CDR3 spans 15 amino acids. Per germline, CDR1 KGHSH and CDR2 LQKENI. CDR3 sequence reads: CASSPLGSDQETQYF.

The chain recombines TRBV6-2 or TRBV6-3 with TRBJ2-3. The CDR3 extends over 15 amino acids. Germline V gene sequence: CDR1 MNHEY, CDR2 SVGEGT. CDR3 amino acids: CASRYISRSTDTQYF.

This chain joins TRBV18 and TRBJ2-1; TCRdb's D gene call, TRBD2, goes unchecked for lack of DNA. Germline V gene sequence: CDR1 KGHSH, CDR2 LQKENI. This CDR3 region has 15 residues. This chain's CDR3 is CASSRPGNTYNEQFF.

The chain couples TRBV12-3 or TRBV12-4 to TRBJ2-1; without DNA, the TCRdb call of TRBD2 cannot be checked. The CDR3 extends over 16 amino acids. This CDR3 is CASSPKLAGAFNEQFF.

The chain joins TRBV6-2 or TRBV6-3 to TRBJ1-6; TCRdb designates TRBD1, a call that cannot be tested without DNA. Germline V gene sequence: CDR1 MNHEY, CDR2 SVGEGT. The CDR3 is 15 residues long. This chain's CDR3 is CASTLTAPGGSPLHF.

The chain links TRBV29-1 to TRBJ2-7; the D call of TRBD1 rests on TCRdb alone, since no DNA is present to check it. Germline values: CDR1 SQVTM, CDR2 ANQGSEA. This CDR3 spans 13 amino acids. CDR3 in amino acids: CSVGGGISYEQYF.

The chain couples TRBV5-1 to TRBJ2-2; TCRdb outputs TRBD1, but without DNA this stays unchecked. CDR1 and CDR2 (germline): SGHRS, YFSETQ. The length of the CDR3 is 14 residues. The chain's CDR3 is CASIKGQGAGELFF.

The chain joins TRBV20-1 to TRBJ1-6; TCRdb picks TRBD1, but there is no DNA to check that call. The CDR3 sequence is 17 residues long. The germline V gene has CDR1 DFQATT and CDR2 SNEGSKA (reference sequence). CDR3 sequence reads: CSARDTGGNSYNSPLHF.

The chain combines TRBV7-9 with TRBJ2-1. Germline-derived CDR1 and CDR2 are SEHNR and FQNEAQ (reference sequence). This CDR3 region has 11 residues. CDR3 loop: CASSFSDEQFF. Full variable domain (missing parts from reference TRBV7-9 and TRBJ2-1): DTGVSQNPRHKITKRGQNVTFRCDPISEHNRLYWYRQTLGQGPEFLTYFQNEAQLEKSRLLSDRFSAERPKGSFSTLEIQRTEQGDSAMYLCASSFSDEQFFGPGTRLTVL.